These T cell receptor beta chains were read from a single sample in a study of blood T cell repertoires in COVID-19. Some clones are missing from TCRdb's copy, which holds only in-frame ones; the method was immunoSEQ multiplex PCR. The table has 120,000 or so clones, less than 75% seen once; the top ten hold more than 0.8%. The sample consisted of peripheral blood. Receptors originate from a human donor with acute or convalescent COVID-19. The donor label of this sample is uncertain. CDR3s leave out the opening cysteine and the closing phenylalanine or tryptophan. A D gene is named only where the DNA matches it firmly. Clone sizes are given selectively: once, few, many, or a class where the clone is expanded.

clone size: -; D gene: TRBD2; V gene: TRBV6-1; J gene: TRBJ2-1; CDR3 protein: ASSAPPTSGTGRNEQF
clone size: -; D gene: -; V gene: TRBV5-1; J gene: TRBJ2-7; CDR3 protein: ASSLGGQSYYEQY
clone size: -; D gene: -; V gene: TRBV12-3/TRBV12-4; J gene: TRBJ2-2; CDR3 protein: ASSFLGELF
clone size: -; D gene: -; V gene: TRBV7-9; J gene: TRBJ2-5; CDR3 protein: ASSSRTEGETQY
clone size: -; D gene: TRBD1; V gene: TRBV4-1; J gene: TRBJ1-6; CDR3 protein: ASSQVGMGTGWYSPLH
clone size: -; D gene: TRBD2; V gene: TRBV6-6; J gene: TRBJ2-7; CDR3 protein: ASRGLAGPTSYEQY
clone size: once; D gene: -; V gene: TRBV19; J gene: TRBJ1-2; CDR3 protein: ASSRPSAGSENYGYT
clone size: few; D gene: TRBD1; V gene: TRBV5-4; J gene: TRBJ2-2; CDR3 protein: ASRFRGRNTGELF
clone size: -; D gene: TRBD1; V gene: TRBV6-6; J gene: TRBJ2-1; CDR3 protein: ASSNRDRGFNEQF
clone size: -; D gene: -; V gene: TRBV28; J gene: TRBJ1-1; CDR3 protein: ASSALVFGSTNTEAF
clone size: once; D gene: -; V gene: TRBV11-2; J gene: TRBJ2-3; CDR3 protein: ASSLVPGLTDTQY
clone size: -; D gene: -; V gene: TRBV11-2; J gene: TRBJ2-2; CDR3 protein: ASSFGRGQTGELF
clone size: -; D gene: TRBD2; V gene: TRBV7-9; J gene: TRBJ2-2; CDR3 protein: ASTGGSGVTNTGELF
clone size: -; D gene: -; V gene: TRBV4-1; J gene: TRBJ1-5; CDR3 protein: ASSQDGLSSQPQH
clone size: -; D gene: -; V gene: TRBV11-3; J gene: TRBJ1-5; CDR3 protein: ASSLDPLWGGSNQPQH
clone size: -; D gene: -; V gene: TRBV18; J gene: TRBJ1-1; CDR3 protein: ASSPGGGNTEAF
clone size: once; D gene: TRBD1; V gene: TRBV18; J gene: TRBJ2-1; CDR3 protein: ASSPKQGNNEQF